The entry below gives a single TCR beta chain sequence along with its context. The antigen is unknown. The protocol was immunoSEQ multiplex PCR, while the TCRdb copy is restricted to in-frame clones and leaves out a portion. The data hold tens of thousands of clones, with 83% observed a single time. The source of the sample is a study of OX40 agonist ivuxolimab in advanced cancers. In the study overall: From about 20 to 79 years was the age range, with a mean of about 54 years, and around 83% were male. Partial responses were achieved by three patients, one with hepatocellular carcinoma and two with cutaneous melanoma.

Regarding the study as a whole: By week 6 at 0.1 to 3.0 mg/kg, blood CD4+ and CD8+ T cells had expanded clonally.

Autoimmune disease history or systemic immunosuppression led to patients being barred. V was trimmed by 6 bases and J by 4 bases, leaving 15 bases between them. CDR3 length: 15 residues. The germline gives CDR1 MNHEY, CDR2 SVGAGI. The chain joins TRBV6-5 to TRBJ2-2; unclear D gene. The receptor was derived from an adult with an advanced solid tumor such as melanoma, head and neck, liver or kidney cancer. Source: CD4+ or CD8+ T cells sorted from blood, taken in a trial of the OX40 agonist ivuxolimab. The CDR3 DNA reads TGTGCCAGCAGGACCCCGGGTCCCCCCACCGGGGAGCTGTTTTTT. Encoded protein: CASRTPGPPTGELFF.